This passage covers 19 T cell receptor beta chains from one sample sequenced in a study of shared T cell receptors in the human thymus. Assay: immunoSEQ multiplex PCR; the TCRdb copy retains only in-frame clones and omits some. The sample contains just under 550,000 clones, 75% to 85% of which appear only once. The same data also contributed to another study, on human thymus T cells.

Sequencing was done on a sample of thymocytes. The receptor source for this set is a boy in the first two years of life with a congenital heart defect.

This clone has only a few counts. The CDR3 DNA follows: TGTGCCTGGAGCCCCGGGACTAGCGTAACCTCTGACGAGCAGTACTTC. Amino acid sequence: CAWSPGTSVTSDEQYF. The chain has TRBV30 and TRBJ2-7, with 10 bases that match TRBD2. The CDR3 is 16 residues long. V was clipped by 3 bases and J by 5 bases; unmatched bases: 13. CDR1 and CDR2 (germline): GTSNPN, SVGIG (reference sequence).

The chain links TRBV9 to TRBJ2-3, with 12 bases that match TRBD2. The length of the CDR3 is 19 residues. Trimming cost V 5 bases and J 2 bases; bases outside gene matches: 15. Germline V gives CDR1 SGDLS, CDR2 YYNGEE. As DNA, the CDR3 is TGTGCCAGCAGTGCTACCTCTAGGACTAGCGGGGAGGTCACAGATACGCAGTATTTT. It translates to CASSATSRTSGEVTDTQYF.

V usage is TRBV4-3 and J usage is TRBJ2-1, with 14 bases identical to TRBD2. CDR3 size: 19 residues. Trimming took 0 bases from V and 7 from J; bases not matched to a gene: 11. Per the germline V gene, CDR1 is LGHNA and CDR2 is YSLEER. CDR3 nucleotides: TGCGCCAGCAGCCAAGATCGGACTAGCGGGAGGATTTTCGGGAATGAGCAGTTCTTC. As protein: CASSQDRTSGRIFGNEQFF.

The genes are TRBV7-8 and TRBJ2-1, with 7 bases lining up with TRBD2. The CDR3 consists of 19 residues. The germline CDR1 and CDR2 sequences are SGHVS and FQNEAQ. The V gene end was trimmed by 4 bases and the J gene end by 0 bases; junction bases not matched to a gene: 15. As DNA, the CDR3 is TGTGCCAGCAGCTCCTCTCGTACTGGGGGGGGAAGCTCCTACAATGAGCAGTTCTTC. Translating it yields CASSSSRTGGGSSYNEQFF.

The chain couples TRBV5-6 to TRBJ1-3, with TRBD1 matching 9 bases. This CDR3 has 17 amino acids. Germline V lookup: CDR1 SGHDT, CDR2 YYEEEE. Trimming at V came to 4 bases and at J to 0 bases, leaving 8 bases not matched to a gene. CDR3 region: CASSNTGGLGSGNTIYF. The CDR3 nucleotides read TGTGCCAGCAGCAATACAGGGGGCTTGGGCTCTGGAAACACCATATATTTT. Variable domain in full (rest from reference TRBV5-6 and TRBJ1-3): DAGVTQSPTHLIKTRGQQVTLRCSPKSGHDTVSWYQQALGQGPQFIFQYYEEEERQRGNFPDRFSGHQFPNYSSELNVNALLLGDSALYLCASSNTGGLGSGNTIYFGEGSWLTVV.

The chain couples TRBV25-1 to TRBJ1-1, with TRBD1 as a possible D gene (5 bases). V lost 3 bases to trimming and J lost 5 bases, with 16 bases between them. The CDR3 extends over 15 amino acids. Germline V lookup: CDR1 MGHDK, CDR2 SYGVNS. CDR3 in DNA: TGTGCCAGCAGTGATAGGGGCGGGGGTAGGACTGAAGCTTTCTTT. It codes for CASSDRGGGRTEAFF.

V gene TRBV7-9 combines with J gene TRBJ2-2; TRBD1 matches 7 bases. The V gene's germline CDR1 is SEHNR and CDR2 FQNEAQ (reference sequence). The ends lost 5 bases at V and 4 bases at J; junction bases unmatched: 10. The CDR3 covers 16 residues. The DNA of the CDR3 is TGTGCCAGCAGCCTACCACAGGGGACGGGCACCGGGGAGCTGTTTTTT. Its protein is CASSLPQGTGTGELFF.

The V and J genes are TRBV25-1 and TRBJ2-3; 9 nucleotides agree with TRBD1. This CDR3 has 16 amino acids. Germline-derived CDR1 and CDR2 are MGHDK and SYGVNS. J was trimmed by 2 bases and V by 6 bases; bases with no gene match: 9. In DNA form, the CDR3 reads TGTGCCAGCAGCGCTCCCGGGACAGGGTACACAGATACGCAGTATTTT. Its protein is CASSAPGTGYTDTQYF.

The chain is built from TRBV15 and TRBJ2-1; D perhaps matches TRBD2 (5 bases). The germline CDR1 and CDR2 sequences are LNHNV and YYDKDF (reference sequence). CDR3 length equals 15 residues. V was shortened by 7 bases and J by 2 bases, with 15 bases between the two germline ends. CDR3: CATNRETRPYNEQFF. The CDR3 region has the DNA TGTGCCACCAACCGGGAAACCCGCCCCTACAATGAGCAGTTCTTC.

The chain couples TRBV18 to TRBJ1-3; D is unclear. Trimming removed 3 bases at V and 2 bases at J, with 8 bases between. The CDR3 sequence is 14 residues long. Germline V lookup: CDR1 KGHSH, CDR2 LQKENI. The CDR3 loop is CASSPEETGNTIYF. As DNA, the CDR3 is TGTGCCAGCTCACCCGAGGAGACTGGAAACACCATATATTTT. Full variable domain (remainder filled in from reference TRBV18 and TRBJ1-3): NAGVMQNPRHLVRRRGQEARLRCSPMKGHSHVYWYRQLPEEGLKFMVYLQKENIIDESGMPKERFSAEFPKEGPSILRIQQVVRGDSAAYFCASSPEETGNTIYFGEGSWLTVV.

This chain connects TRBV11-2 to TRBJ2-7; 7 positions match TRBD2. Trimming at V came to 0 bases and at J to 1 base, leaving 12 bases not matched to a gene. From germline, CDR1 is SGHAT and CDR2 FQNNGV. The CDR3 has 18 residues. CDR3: CASSLDPPPLASSYEQYF. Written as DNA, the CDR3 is TGTGCCAGCAGCTTAGATCCCCCCCCACTAGCGAGTTCCTACGAGCAGTACTTC.

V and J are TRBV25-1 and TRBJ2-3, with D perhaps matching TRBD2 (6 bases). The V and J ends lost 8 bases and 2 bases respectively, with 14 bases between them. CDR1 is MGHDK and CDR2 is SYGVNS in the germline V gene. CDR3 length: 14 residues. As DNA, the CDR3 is TGTGCCAGCTCACCTAGGGAGGTCACAGATACGCAGTATTTT. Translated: CASSPREVTDTQYF.

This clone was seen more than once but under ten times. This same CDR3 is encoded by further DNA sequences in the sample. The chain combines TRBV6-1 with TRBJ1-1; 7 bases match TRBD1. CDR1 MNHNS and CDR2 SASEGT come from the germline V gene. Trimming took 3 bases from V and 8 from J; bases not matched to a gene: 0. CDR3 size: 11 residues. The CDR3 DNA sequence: TGTGCCAGCAGTGAGACAGGGGAAGCTTTCTTT. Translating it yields CASSETGEAFF.

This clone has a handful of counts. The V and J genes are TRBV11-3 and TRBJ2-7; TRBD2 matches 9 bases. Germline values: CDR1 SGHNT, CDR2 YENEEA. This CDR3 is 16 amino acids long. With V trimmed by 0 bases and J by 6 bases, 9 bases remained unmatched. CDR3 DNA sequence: TGTGCCAGCAGCTTAGATCGAGTAGCGGGAGACTCCGAGCAGTACTTC. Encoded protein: CASSLDRVAGDSEQYF.

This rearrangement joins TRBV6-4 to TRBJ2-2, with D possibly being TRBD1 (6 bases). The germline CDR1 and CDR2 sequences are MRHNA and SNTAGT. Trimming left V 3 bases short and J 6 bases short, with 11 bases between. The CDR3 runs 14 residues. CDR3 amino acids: CASSEAGDPGELFF. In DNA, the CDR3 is TGTGCCAGCAGTGAGGCAGGGGACCCCGGGGAGCTGTTTTTT.

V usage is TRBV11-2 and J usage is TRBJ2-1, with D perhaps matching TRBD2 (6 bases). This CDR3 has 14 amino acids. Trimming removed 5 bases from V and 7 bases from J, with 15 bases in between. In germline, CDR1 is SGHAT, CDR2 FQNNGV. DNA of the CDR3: TGTGCCAGCAGCCACCCCGGAGGGTTGAATGAGCAGTTCTTC. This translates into CASSHPGGLNEQFF.

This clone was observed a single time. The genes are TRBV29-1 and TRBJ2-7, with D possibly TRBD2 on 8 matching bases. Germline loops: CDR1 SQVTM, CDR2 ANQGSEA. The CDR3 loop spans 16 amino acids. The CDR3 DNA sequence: TGCAGGGGGGGCAGGGGAGGGGGCGGGAGGCCCTACGAGCAGTACTTC. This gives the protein CRGGRGGGGRPYEQYF.

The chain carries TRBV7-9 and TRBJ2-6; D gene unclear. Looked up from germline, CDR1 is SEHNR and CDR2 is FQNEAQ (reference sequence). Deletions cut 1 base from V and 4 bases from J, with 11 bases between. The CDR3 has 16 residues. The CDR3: CASSLGRGSGANVLTF. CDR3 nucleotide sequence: TGTGCCAGCAGCTTAGGGAGAGGATCCGGGGCCAACGTCCTGACTTTC.

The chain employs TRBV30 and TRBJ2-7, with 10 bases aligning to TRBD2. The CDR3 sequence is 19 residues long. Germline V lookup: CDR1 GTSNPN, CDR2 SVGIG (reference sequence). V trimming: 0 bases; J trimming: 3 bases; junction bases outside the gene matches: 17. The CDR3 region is CAWSVGGVAGGRSGYEQYF. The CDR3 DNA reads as TGTGCCTGGAGTGTAGGGGGTGTAGCGGGAGGTCGGTCGGGCTACGAGCAGTACTTC.